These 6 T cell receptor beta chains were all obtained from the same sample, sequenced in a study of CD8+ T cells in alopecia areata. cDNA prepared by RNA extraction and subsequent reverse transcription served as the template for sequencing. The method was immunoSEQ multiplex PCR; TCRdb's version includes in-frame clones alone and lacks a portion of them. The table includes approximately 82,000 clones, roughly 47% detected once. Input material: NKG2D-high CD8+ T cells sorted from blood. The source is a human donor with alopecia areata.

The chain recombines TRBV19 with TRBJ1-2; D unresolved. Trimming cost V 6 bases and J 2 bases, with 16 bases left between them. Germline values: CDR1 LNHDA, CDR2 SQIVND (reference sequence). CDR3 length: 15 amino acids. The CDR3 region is CASRTTAEVNYGYTF. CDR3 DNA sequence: TGTGCCAGTAGAACCACGGCGGAGGTCAACTATGGCTACACCTTC.

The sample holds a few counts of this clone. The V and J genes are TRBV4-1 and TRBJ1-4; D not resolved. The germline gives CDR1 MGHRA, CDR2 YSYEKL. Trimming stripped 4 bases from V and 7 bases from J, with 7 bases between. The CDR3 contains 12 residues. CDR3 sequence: CASSPLGEKLFF. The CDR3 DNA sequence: TGCGCCAGCAGCCCCCTTGGTGAAAAACTGTTTTTT.

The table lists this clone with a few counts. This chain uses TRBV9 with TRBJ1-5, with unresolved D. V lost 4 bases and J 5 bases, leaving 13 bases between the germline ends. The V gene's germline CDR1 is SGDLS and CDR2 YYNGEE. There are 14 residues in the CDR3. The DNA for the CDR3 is TGTGCCAGCAGCTCCGGAGGGATCGATCAGCCCCAGCATTTT. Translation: CASSSGGIDQPQHF.

The CDR3 spells CASSQTGTGMGEQYF. CDR3 sequence (DNA): TGCGCCAGCAGCCAAACCGGGACAGGGATGGGGGAGCAGTACTTC. This chain links TRBV4-1 with TRBJ2-7; 9 bases map to TRBD1. Germline V gives CDR1 MGHRA, CDR2 YSYEKL. CDR3 length: 15 residues. The V segment lost 2 bases and the J segment 7 bases; nucleotides outside the gene matches: 9.

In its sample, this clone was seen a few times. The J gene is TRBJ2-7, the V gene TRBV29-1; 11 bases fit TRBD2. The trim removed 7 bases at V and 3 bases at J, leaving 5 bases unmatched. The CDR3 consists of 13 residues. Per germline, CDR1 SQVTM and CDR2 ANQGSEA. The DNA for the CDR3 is TGCAGCGCCCGGGGACTAGCGGTCTACGAGCAGTACTTC. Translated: CSARGLAVYEQYF.

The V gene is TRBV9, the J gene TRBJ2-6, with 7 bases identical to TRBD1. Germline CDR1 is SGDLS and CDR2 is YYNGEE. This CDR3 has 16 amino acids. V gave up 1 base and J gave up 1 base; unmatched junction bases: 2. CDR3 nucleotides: TGTGCCAGCAGCGTAAACAGGGGATCTGGGGCCAACGTCCTGACTTTC. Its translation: CASSVNRGSGANVLTF.